Below are 28 T cell receptor beta chains sequenced from a single sample in a study of cytomegalovirus exposure and HLA in healthy donors. The data were produced by immunoSEQ multiplex PCR, yet TCRdb's version contains in-frame clones alone and is incomplete. The table has over 100,000 clones, about 90% seen once. The sample consisted of PBMCs. The receptors were gathered from a man aged 25-45 years in good health and CMV-seronegative.

This clone was recorded only once. CDR3 residues: CSAWTSGGETQYF. The CDR3 nucleotides read TGCAGCGCCTGGACTAGCGGGGGTGAGACCCAGTACTTC. The V gene is TRBV29-1, the J gene TRBJ2-5, with 13 bases matching TRBD2. This CDR3 has 13 amino acids. With V trimmed by 7 bases and J by 5 bases, 4 bases remained unmatched. Germline V gene sequence: CDR1 SQVTM, CDR2 ANQGSEA.

The V gene is TRBV5-4, the J gene TRBJ2-7; 8 bases fit TRBD2. V was clipped by 0 bases and J by 7 bases; unmatched bases: 6. CDR3 length equals 14 residues. The germline CDR1 and CDR2 sequences are SGHNT and YYREEE (reference sequence). CDR3 region: CASSLALAGREQYF. The CDR3 DNA follows: TGTGCCAGCAGCTTGGCCTTAGCGGGGAGAGAGCAGTACTTC.

This chain uses TRBV27 with TRBJ2-2; TRBD1 agrees at 9 bases. Germline V gene lookup returns CDR1 MNHEY and CDR2 SMNVEV (reference sequence). The trim removed 4 bases at V and 8 bases at J, leaving 5 bases unmatched. This CDR3 contains 14 residues. CDR3 coding DNA: TGTGCCAGCAGTTACGCACAGGGGGCAGGGGAGCTGTTTTTT. Protein sequence: CASSYAQGAGELFF.

The rearrangement joins TRBV2 to TRBJ2-7, with D hard to call. V lost 3 bases, J lost 2 bases, and 8 bases lay in between. Germline V gene lookup returns CDR1 SNHLY and CDR2 FYNNEI. The CDR3 has 13 amino acids. The CDR3 region is CASSEGRTYEQYF. The DNA of the CDR3 is TGTGCCAGCAGTGAGGGCAGAACCTACGAGCAGTACTTC.

The genes are TRBV19 and TRBJ2-7; TRBD1 might be the D (6 bases). The CDR3 loop spans 14 amino acids. The V gene's germline CDR1 is LNHDA and CDR2 SQIVND (reference sequence). The V gene lost 5 bases and the J gene lost 1 base, with 12 bases spanning the gap. The CDR3 is CASSDWTDSYEQYF. The CDR3 bases are TGTGCCAGTAGTGACTGGACAGATTCCTACGAGCAGTACTTC.

The rearrangement links TRBV7-8 to TRBJ1-4; TRBD1 might be the D (5 bases). The CDR3 runs 18 residues. The germline CDR1 and CDR2 sequences are SGHVS and FQNEAQ. Trimming shortened V by 4 bases and J by 1 base, and 19 bases separated the two germline ends. The CDR3 DNA sequence: TGTGCCAGCAGCTCTATTACAGCCCCCAGGGTAACTAATGAAAAACTGTTTTTT. This sequence encodes CASSSITAPRVTNEKLFF. Filled out from reference TRBV7-8 and TRBJ1-4, the complete variable domain reads GAGVSQSPRYKVAKRGQDVALRCDPISGHVSLFWYQQALGQGPEFLTYFQNEAQLDKSGLPSDRFFAERPEGSVSTLKIQRTQQEDSAVYLCASSSITAPRVTNEKLFFGSGTQLSVL.

The chain couples TRBV5-6 to TRBJ1-1; TRBD1 agrees at 7 bases. The CDR3 contains 17 residues. Trimming took 3 bases from V and 3 from J; bases not matched to a gene: 14. The V gene's germline CDR1 is SGHDT and CDR2 YYEEEE. The DNA of the CDR3 is TGTGCCAGCAGCTGGGGTACAGGGGTGCTATCGGACACTGAAGCTTTCTTT. Translating gives CASSWGTGVLSDTEAFF.

This clone is a singleton in its sample. V gene TRBV7-9 combines with J gene TRBJ1-1; D gene uncertain. The CDR3 extends over 13 amino acids. The V end was cut by 3 bases, the J end by 0 bases, with 5 bases between. Germline lookup yields CDR1 SEHNR and CDR2 FQNEAQ (reference sequence). CDR3 amino acids: CASSFTVNTEAFF. CDR3 DNA: TGTGCCAGCAGCTTTACGGTGAACACTGAAGCTTTCTTT.

The table lists this clone with a count of one. The chain couples TRBV7-2 to TRBJ1-3, with D unresolved. Germline assignment: CDR1 SGHTA and CDR2 FQGNSA. CDR3 length equals 13 residues. CDR3: CGVELDSGNTIYF. DNA for the CDR3: TGTGGGGTGGAGCTGGACTCTGGAAACACCATATATTTT. Full variable domain (outside the CDR3, taken from reference TRBV7-2 and TRBJ1-3): GAGVSQSPSNKVTEKGKDVELRCDPISGHTALYWYRQSLGQGLEFLIYFQGNSAPDKSGLPSDRFSAERTGGSVSTLTIQRTQQEDSAVYLCGVELDSGNTIYFGEGSWLTVV.

This clone was detected once. The chain has TRBV6-5 and TRBJ1-1, with D uncertain. CDR1 MNHEY and CDR2 SVGAGI come from the germline V gene. V was shortened by 2 bases and J by 8 bases, with 12 bases between the two germline ends. The CDR3 covers 13 residues. Here the CDR3 reads CASSYPMGREAFF. The CDR3 nucleotides read TGTGCCAGCAGTTACCCTATGGGCAGGGAAGCTTTCTTT.

The rearrangement joins TRBV6-5 to TRBJ1-1; no reliable D call. V dropped 0 bases and J dropped 5 bases, with 10 bases sitting between them. Germline CDR1 and CDR2: MNHEY and SVGAGI. CDR3 length: 14 amino acids. The CDR3 DNA reads TGTGCCAGCAGTTACTCGGGAGTAGGGACTGAAGCTTTCTTT. It is translated as CASSYSGVGTEAFF.

Here the CDR3 reads CASSSNRGGDTEAFF. In DNA, the CDR3 is TGTGCCAGTAGTTCCAACAGGGGGGGGGACACTGAAGCTTTCTTT. This chain links TRBV19 with TRBJ1-1; 8 nucleotides align to TRBD1. The CDR3 spans 15 residues. Looked up from germline, CDR1 is LNHDA and CDR2 is SQIVND (reference sequence). Trimming cost V 5 bases and J 3 bases; bases outside gene matches: 8.

The J gene is TRBJ2-5, the V gene TRBV7-2; TRBD1 aligns across 8 bases. Germline CDR1 and CDR2: SGHTA and FQGNSA. V lost 5 bases to trimming and J lost 4 bases; unmatched junction nucleotides: 9. The CDR3 spans 15 residues. In DNA, the CDR3 is TGTGCCAGCAGCCCTCGACCCCAGGGGGCAGAGACCCAGTACTTC. The encoded protein is CASSPRPQGAETQYF. The full variable domain, rest sourced from reference TRBV7-2 and TRBJ2-5, is GAGVSQSPSNKVTEKGKDVELRCDPISGHTALYWYRQSLGQGLEFLIYFQGNSAPDKSGLPSDRFSAERTGGSVSTLTIQRTQQEDSAVYLCASSPRPQGAETQYFGPGTRLLVL.

This chain joins TRBV28 and TRBJ2-6, with D possibly TRBD2 on 6 matching bases. In germline, CDR1 is MDHEN, CDR2 SYDVKM. This CDR3 has 20 residues. Deletions cut 2 bases from V and 3 bases from J, with 23 bases between. The CDR3 spells CASSLQVIGRGNYGANVLTF. The DNA of the CDR3 is TGTGCCAGCAGTTTACAAGTAATCGGGAGAGGGAACTATGGGGCCAACGTCCTGACTTTC.

This clone was detected only once. This rearrangement joins TRBV5-1 to TRBJ2-7; 9 bases map to TRBD2. Germline-derived CDR1 and CDR2 are SGHRS and YFSETQ. The CDR3 is made up of 14 amino acids. The J segment lost 5 bases and the V segment lost 2 bases, leaving 5 bases of the junction unmatched. The CDR3 reads CASSFASGVDEQYF. CDR3 nucleotide sequence: TGCGCCAGCAGCTTTGCTAGCGGGGTAGACGAGCAGTACTTC.

The chain joins TRBV5-6 to TRBJ2-1, with TRBD1 identical over 8 bases. The CDR3 spans 15 residues. V trimming: 4 bases; J trimming: 6 bases; junction bases outside the gene matches: 9. Germline loops: CDR1 SGHDT, CDR2 YYEEEE. The CDR3 protein is CASSQTGGIGNEQFF. CDR3 DNA: TGTGCCAGCAGCCAAACAGGGGGTATAGGCAATGAGCAGTTCTTC.

The V call is TRBV5-6, the J call TRBJ1-1; no clear D. The CDR3 contains 13 residues. Germline loops: CDR1 SGHDT, CDR2 YYEEEE. V dropped 2 bases and J dropped 0 bases, with 5 bases sitting between them. CDR3 DNA: TGTGCCAGCAGCTTTTCCATGAACACTGAAGCTTTCTTT. Its translation: CASSFSMNTEAFF.

As to this clone: The same CDR3 can be traced to other DNA sequences in this sample. CDR3 DNA: TGTGCCAGCTCACCACAAGGGGGCAATCAGCCCCAGCATTTT. This translates into CASSPQGGNQPQHF. The chain uses TRBV18 and TRBJ1-5; weak D call: TRBD1 (5 bases). The CDR3 covers 14 residues. CDR1 KGHSH and CDR2 LQKENI come from the germline V gene. Trimming shortened V by 1 base and J by 2 bases, and 6 bases separated the two germline ends.

The chain recombines TRBV5-1 with TRBJ2-1; 11 bases fit TRBD1. V was clipped by 2 bases and J by 4 bases; unmatched bases: 5. CDR1 SGHRS and CDR2 YFSETQ come from the germline V gene. The CDR3 has 16 amino acids. CDR3 DNA sequence: TGCGCCAGCAGCTTTTCCGGGACAGGGGGTTACAATGAGCAGTTCTTC. Its protein product is CASSFSGTGGYNEQFF.

V and J are TRBV7-2 and TRBJ1-6; D not resolved. The V and J ends lost 5 bases and 10 bases respectively, with 9 bases between them. The length of the CDR3 is 12 residues. Germline V gene lookup returns CDR1 SGHTA and CDR2 FQGNSA. The CDR3 DNA is TGTGCCAGCAGCCCAGCCGGGTCACCCCTCCACTTT. Amino acids: CASSPAGSPLHF.

The V gene is TRBV5-8, the J gene TRBJ1-4; D is possibly TRBD1 (5 bases). Trimming stripped 0 bases from V and 0 bases from J, with 9 bases between. CDR1 is SGHTS and CDR2 is YDEGEE in the germline V gene. This CDR3 spans 16 amino acids. The CDR3 reads CASSLGVGATNEKLFF. The CDR3 coding sequence is TGTGCCAGCAGCTTGGGGGTAGGGGCAACTAATGAAAAACTGTTTTTT.

This rearrangement joins TRBV7-6 to TRBJ1-1; D remains unclear. The CDR3 covers 13 residues. Trimming took 1 base from V and 3 from J, leaving 6 bases between them. CDR1 is SGHVS and CDR2 is FNYEAQ in the germline V gene. The CDR3 bases are TGTGCCAGCAGCTTAGACTTGGACACTGAAGCTTTCTTT. Translating it yields CASSLDLDTEAFF. The full variable domain, its missing parts supplied by reference TRBV7-6 and TRBJ1-1, is GAGVSQSPRYKVTKRGQDVALRCDPISGHVSLYWYRQALGQGPEFLTYFNYEAQQDKSGLPNDRFSAERPEGSISTLTIQRTEQRDSAMYRCASSLDLDTEAFFGQGTRLTVV.

The chain joins TRBV19 to TRBJ1-2, with TRBD1 matching 8 bases. The CDR3 runs 14 residues. Germline assignment: CDR1 LNHDA and CDR2 SQIVND (reference sequence). Trimming at V came to 6 bases and at J to 2 bases, leaving 5 bases not matched to a gene. DNA for the CDR3: TGTGCCAGTAGGCAGGGGGCTACCAACTATGGCTACACCTTC. It codes for CASRQGATNYGYTF. Full variable domain (rest looked up from reference TRBV19 and TRBJ1-2): DGGITQSPKYLFRKEGQNVTLSCEQNLNHDAMYWYRQDPGQGLRLIYYSQIVNDFQKGDIAEGYSVSREKKESFPLTVTSAQKNPTAFYLCASRQGATNYGYTFGSGTRLTVV.

This sequence joins TRBV7-2 and TRBJ1-4, with TRBD1 identical over 8 bases. Losses at the gene ends were 6 bases for V and 6 bases for J; bases not matched to a gene: 9. The CDR3 runs to 15 residues. Germline-derived CDR1 and CDR2 are SGHTA and FQGNSA. The CDR3 DNA reads as TGTGCCAGCAGACCAGACAGGGGTGGGGATGAAAAACTGTTTTTT. Translation gives CASRPDRGGDEKLFF. Supplemented by reference TRBV7-2 and TRBJ1-4, the full variable domain reads GAGVSQSPSNKVTEKGKDVELRCDPISGHTALYWYRQSLGQGLEFLIYFQGNSAPDKSGLPSDRFSAERTGGSVSTLTIQRTQQEDSAVYLCASRPDRGGDEKLFFGSGTQLSVL.

V gene TRBV15 combines with J gene TRBJ2-7; D is unresolved. Germline loops: CDR1 LNHNV, CDR2 YYDKDF (reference sequence). The CDR3 has 15 amino acids. Trimming took off 0 bases at V and 0 bases at J, with 9 bases between the two ends. CDR3 loop: CATSRDSDTSYEQYF. Written as DNA, the CDR3 is TGTGCCACCAGCAGAGATAGTGACACCTCCTACGAGCAGTACTTC.

The chain joins TRBV12-5 to TRBJ2-1; TRBD2 aligns across 7 bases. This CDR3 has 13 residues. The J segment lost 10 bases and the V segment lost 2 bases, leaving 5 bases of the junction unmatched. The V gene's germline CDR1 is LGHNT and CDR2 FRNRAP. As DNA, the CDR3 is TGTGCTAGTGGTTTGAGCGGGGACCAGGAGCAGTTCTTC. It encodes CASGLSGDQEQFF.

The chain combines TRBV29-1 with TRBJ2-5; 9 bases match TRBD2. Trimming took 7 bases from V and 5 from J; bases not matched to a gene: 14. This CDR3 has 15 residues. In germline, CDR1 is SQVTM, CDR2 ANQGSEA. In DNA form, the CDR3 reads TGCAGCGCTTCCCGGACTAGCGATGTCGTGGAGACCCAGTACTTC. This translates into CSASRTSDVVETQYF. The whole variable domain, remainder taken from reference TRBV29-1 and TRBJ2-5, is SAVISQKPSRDICQRGTSLTIQCQVDSQVTMMFWYRQQPGQSLTLIATANQGSEATYESGFVIDKFPISRPNLTFSTLTVSNMSPEDSSIYLCSASRTSDVVETQYFGPGTRLLVL.

The chain has TRBV27 and TRBJ2-3, with 10 bases aligning to TRBD1. V shed 7 bases, J shed 4 bases, and the junction held 8 bases outside the gene matches. The CDR3 runs to 15 residues. From germline, CDR1 is MNHEY and CDR2 SMNVEV (reference sequence). CDR3 in amino acids: CASKILGQGSDTQYF. For the CDR3, the DNA is TGTGCCAGCAAAATTCTGGGACAGGGGTCAGATACGCAGTATTTT.